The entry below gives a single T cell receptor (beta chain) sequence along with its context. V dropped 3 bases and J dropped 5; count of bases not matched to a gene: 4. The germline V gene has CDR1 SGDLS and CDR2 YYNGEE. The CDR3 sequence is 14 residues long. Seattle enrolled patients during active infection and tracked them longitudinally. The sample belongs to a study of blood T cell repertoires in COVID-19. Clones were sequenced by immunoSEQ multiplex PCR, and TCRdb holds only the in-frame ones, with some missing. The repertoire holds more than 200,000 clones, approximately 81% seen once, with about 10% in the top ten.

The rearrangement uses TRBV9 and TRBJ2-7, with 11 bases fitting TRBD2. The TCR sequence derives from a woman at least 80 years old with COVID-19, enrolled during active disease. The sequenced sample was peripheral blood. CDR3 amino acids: CASSATSGKDEQYF. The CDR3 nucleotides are TGTGCCAGCAGCGCGACTAGCGGGAAGGACGAGCAGTACTTC.